This TCR beta chain was profiled in a study of T cell responses to AZD1222 COVID-19 vaccine. This clone has only a few counts. Using immunoSEQ multiplex PCR, the repertoire was profiled, and TCRdb retains in-frame clones only, with some absent. The repertoire holds 90,000 to 120,000 clones, 92% seen once, with under 10% in the top ten. The V segment lost 1 base and the J segment 4 bases; nucleotides outside the gene matches: 0. The germline V gene encodes CDR1 LGHNA and CDR2 YNFKEQ. This CDR3 has 14 amino acids. Specimen: peripheral blood, collected 28 days after the second AZD1222 dose. The origin of this receptor is an adult who received the AZD1222 COVID-19 vaccine. The chain recombines TRBV4-2 with TRBJ1-4, with TRBD1 matching 7 bases. The CDR3 is CASSQGQGNEKLFF. As DNA, the CDR3 is TGTGCCAGCAGCCAAGGACAGGGTAATGAAAAACTGTTTTTT.